The next 15 T cell receptor beta chains were all read from a single sample in a study of T cells after yellow fever vaccination. A single record per CDR3 protein comes from TCRdb applying MiXCR to the 5' RACE reads. Here the sample spans about 31,000 distinct CDR3 sequences, roughly a tenth being singletons. This sample comprised PBMCs, either bulk or a sorted T-cell subset (CD4+, CD8+, memory, or dextramer-sorted; not recorded which), obtained roughly 15 days after the first yellow fever vaccination. These receptor sequences come from a young man who received the YFV17D yellow fever vaccine.

In its sample, this clonotype was seen many times. The CDR3 region is CASSLREGDTQYF. The CDR3 bases are TGTGCCAGTAGTCTTAGAGAGGGCGATACGCAGTATTTT. This sequence joins TRBV19 and TRBJ2-3; D may be TRBD2 (5 bases). V was clipped by 5 bases and J by 6 bases, with 12 bases between them. The CDR3 has 13 residues. CDR1 LNHDA and CDR2 SQIVND come from the germline V gene (reference sequence).

This clonotype showed up many times. The rearrangement links TRBV19 to TRBJ2-5, with 9 bases aligning to TRBD2. With 3 bases clipped from V and 5 bases from J, the junction kept 10 bases outside the gene matches. The CDR3 spans 16 residues. Per the germline V gene, CDR1 is LNHDA and CDR2 is SQIVND (reference sequence). CDR3 sequence (DNA): TGTGCCAGTAGTATCCGGAGCGGGGGGCCGTGGGAGACCCAGTACTTC. Amino acids: CASSIRSGGPWETQYF.

This clonotype was recorded at least ten times. The CDR3: CASSFSDSPLHF. CDR3 nucleotide sequence: TGTGCCAGCAGTTTTTCTGATTCACCCCTCCACTTT. J is TRBJ1-6 and V is TRBV12-3 or TRBV12-4; D is undetermined. The CDR3 is made up of 12 amino acids. The germline V and J ends were trimmed by 3 bases and 8 bases, with 5 bases remaining between them.

This clonotype was seen ten or more times. V and J are TRBV6-1 and TRBJ1-2; D remains unclear. The V and J ends lost 4 bases and 2 bases respectively, with 5 bases between them. The CDR3 is 12 residues long. CDR1 MNHNS and CDR2 SASEGT come from the germline V gene. The CDR3 DNA sequence: TGTGCCAGCAGTGTGGACAACTATGGCTACACCTTC. Translation gives CASSVDNYGYTF.

This clonotype was detected ten times or more. This chain links TRBV7-6 with TRBJ1-1; D remains unclear. CDR3 length equals 14 residues. CDR1 and CDR2 (germline): SGHVS, FNYEAQ. V gave up 4 bases and J gave up 0 bases, with 9 bases separating them. The CDR3: CASSSLTLNTEAFF. The CDR3 DNA is TGTGCCAGCAGCTCCCTTACCTTGAACACTGAAGCTTTCTTT.

This clonotype was observed at least ten times. The gene calls are TRBV5-4 and TRBJ1-2; D might be TRBD1 (6 bases). V dropped 1 base and J dropped 8 bases, with 15 bases sitting between them. This CDR3 comprises 14 residues. The germline V gene has CDR1 SGHNT and CDR2 YYREEE (reference sequence). The CDR3: CASSLSGRGRGYTF. The CDR3 region has the DNA TGTGCCAGCAGCTTGAGCGGCAGGGGCAGGGGCTACACCTTC.

At least ten counts were recorded for this clonotype. The chain has TRBV7-6 and TRBJ2-3; 7 positions match TRBD2. V trimming: 1 base; J trimming: 0 bases; junction bases outside the gene matches: 10. CDR1 and CDR2 (germline): SGHVS, FNYEAQ. The CDR3 covers 18 residues. CDR3 nucleotide sequence: TGTGCCAGCAGCTTAGGGTCATCCAGCGGGGCTAGCACAGATACGCAGTATTTT. It codes for CASSLGSSSGASTDTQYF.

The table lists this clonotype with many counts. The J gene is TRBJ2-5, the V gene TRBV14; D gene ambiguous. Trimming removed 1 base from V and 5 bases from J, with 11 bases in between. The CDR3 runs 14 residues. CDR1 is SGHDN and CDR2 is FVKESK in the germline V gene. The DNA of the CDR3 is TGTGCCAGCAGCCAAGGAACCTCTTGGGAGACCCAGTACTTC. As protein: CASSQGTSWETQYF.

This clonotype was detected many times. The chain joins TRBV2 to TRBJ2-3; D could derive from TRBD1 or TRBD2 (6 bases each). The CDR3 runs 13 residues. CDR1 SNHLY and CDR2 FYNNEI come from the germline V gene. CDR3 sequence: CAGGGVSTDTQYF. The CDR3 DNA reads as TGTGCTGGGGGCGGGGTTTCCACAGATACGCAGTATTTT.

Remarks on this clonotype: A much larger clonotype is one base distant, so this may be a read error. The chain has TRBV18 and TRBJ1-3; no firm D call. Germline CDR1 is KGHSH and CDR2 is LQKENI. With 6 bases removed from V and 8 bases from J, the gap between germline ends came to 8 bases. The CDR3 is made up of 11 amino acids. In DNA, the CDR3 is TGTGCCAGCTCTTCCGAGTACACCATATATTTT. This gives the protein CASSSEYTIYF.

This clonotype was picked up many times. The chain carries TRBV5-1 and TRBJ1-5; tentative D call: TRBD1 (5 bases). The CDR3 covers 15 residues. Trimming took 4 bases from V and 0 from J, leaving 11 bases between them. In germline, CDR1 is SGHRS, CDR2 YFSETQ. The CDR3 sequence is CASSLGTDSNQPQHF. As DNA, the CDR3 is TGCGCCAGCAGCCTAGGGACTGATAGCAATCAGCCCCAGCATTTT.

This clonotype was seen many times. This chain links TRBV7-2 with TRBJ2-5; tentatively, D is TRBD1 (5 bases). The CDR3 spans 13 residues. V was shortened by 5 bases and J by 4 bases, with 11 bases between the two germline ends. CDR1 is SGHTA and CDR2 is FQGNSA in the germline V gene. The DNA for the CDR3 is TGTGCCAGCAGCCCAGGGTATTCAGAGACCCAGTACTTC. Encoded protein: CASSPGYSETQYF.

Many counts were recorded for this clonotype. The chain uses TRBV5-1 and TRBJ2-2, with TRBD1 as a possible D gene (5 bases). From germline, CDR1 is SGHRS and CDR2 YFSETQ. There are 15 residues in the CDR3. V shed 0 bases and J shed 0 bases, with 6 bases lying between them. The CDR3 here is CASSLGTTNTGELFF. CDR3 nucleotide sequence: TGCGCCAGCAGCTTGGGGACAACGAACACCGGGGAGCTGTTTTTT.

This clonotype was seen many times. The chain is built from TRBV7-9 and TRBJ2-1, with 7 bases fitting TRBD1. The V segment lost 5 bases and the J segment 6 bases; nucleotides outside the gene matches: 13. This CDR3 region has 16 residues. The germline CDR1 and CDR2 sequences are SEHNR and FQNEAQ (reference sequence). The DNA for the CDR3 is TGTGCCAGCAGCCCCCGACAGGGTGGGATGGGCAATGAGCAGTTCTTC. Translation gives CASSPRQGGMGNEQFF.

Many counts were recorded for this clonotype. The genes are TRBV7-2 and TRBJ2-4; no definite D call. Germline V gene data show CDR1 as SGHTA and CDR2 as FQGNSA. The V and J ends lost 5 bases and 8 bases respectively, with 10 bases between them. This CDR3 is built from 12 residues. This CDR3 reads CASSAYTDIQYF. The CDR3 nucleotides read TGTGCCAGCAGCGCGTACACCGACATTCAGTACTTC.